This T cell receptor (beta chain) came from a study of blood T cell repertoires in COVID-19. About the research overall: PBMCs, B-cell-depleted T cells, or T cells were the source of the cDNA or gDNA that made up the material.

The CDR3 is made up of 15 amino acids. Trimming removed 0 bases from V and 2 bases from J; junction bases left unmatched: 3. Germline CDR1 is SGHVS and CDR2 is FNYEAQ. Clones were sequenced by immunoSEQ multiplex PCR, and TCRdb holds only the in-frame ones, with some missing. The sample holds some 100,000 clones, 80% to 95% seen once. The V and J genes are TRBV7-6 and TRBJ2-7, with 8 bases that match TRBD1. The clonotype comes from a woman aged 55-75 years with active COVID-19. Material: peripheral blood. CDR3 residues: CASSLALGQAYEQYF. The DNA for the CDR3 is TGTGCCAGCAGCTTAGCCCTGGGACAGGCCTACGAGCAGTACTTC.